This TCR beta chain was found in a study of blood T cell repertoires in COVID-19. Whole-study context: T cells, B-cell-depleted T cells, or PBMCs supplied cDNA or gDNA.

V lost 3 bases to trimming and J lost 2 bases, with 9 bases between them. CDR1 and CDR2 from the germline V gene are MNHEY and SMNVEV (reference sequence). CDR3 length: 14 amino acids. This clone was seen only once. Original processing notes: Amplification of reference gene primers was used by the study to estimate nucleated cell counts. Measured with immunoSEQ multiplex PCR; TCRdb has only the in-frame clones, and not every one. From that table come the V and J calls and clone size; the DNA was used to work out D and trimming. The sample lists about 33,000 clones, roughly nine tenths occurring once. The genes are TRBV27 and TRBJ2-3; D may be TRBD2 (5 bases). Material: peripheral blood. The sequence was collected from a human donor with active COVID-19. The donor label of this sample is uncertain. As DNA, the CDR3 is TGTGCCAGCAGTTTGAGGGCGCTCACAGATACGCAGTATTTT. Residues: CASSLRALTDTQYF.